The sequence of this TCR beta chain was determined in a study of breast tumors, draining lymph nodes, adjacent tissues. Overall study findings and caveats: Tumor and nontumor repertoires were significantly more similar in luminal-like than in basal-like breast cancer. Data fit most tumor T cells coming from lymph node, expanding in tumor.

The J segment lost 8 bases and the V segment lost 7 bases, leaving 9 bases of the junction unmatched. The CDR3 has 13 amino acids. Germline CDR1 and CDR2: MNHNS and SASEGT. TCRdb called the multiplex PCR reads again in MiXCR, with one record for every CDR3 protein. The repertoire has tens of thousands of distinct CDR3 sequences, over 40% of them found once; the top ten carry over 9.5%. Regarding this clonotype: No antigen is known for it.

The source of this sequence is a female donor with breast cancer. Some clones in this sample may be carry-over from other donors' samples. Sequencing used breast tumor tissue. The V call is TRBV6-1, the J call TRBJ1-1; 8 nucleotides match TRBD1. The CDR3 DNA reads as TGTGCCAGCACACCCTCTGGACAGGGAGAAGCTTTCTTT. Protein: CASTPSGQGEAFF.